A single sample gave rise to the 16 T cell receptor beta chains below, sequenced in a study of cytomegalovirus exposure and HLA in healthy donors. The PCR was carried out with 60 Vbeta primers and 13 Jbeta primers. TCRdb's table, derived via immunoSEQ multiplex PCR, lists solely in-frame clones and lacks some. The profile shows around 130,000 clones, about 78% of them singletons. Sample: PBMCs. These receptors were obtained from a human donor in good health.

The genes are TRBV4-3 and TRBJ2-4; 8 bases agree with TRBD1. CDR3 length: 17 residues. The V gene's germline CDR1 is LGHNA and CDR2 YSLEER. The V and J ends lost 0 bases and 0 bases, in that order; junction bases with no gene match: 4. In DNA, the CDR3 is TGCGCCAGCAGCCAAGAGCTTGGACAGGGAGCCAAAAACATTCAGTACTTC. Translation gives CASSQELGQGAKNIQYF.

The chain is built from TRBV7-2 and TRBJ1-2; possible D gene TRBD1, 6 bases. The germline V and J ends were trimmed by 2 bases and 4 bases, with 11 bases remaining between them. The germline V gene has CDR1 SGHTA and CDR2 FQGNSA. This CDR3 region has 14 residues. In DNA form, the CDR3 reads TGTGCCAGCAGCTTAAACAGGGCGGTCTATGGCTACACCTTC. Translated: CASSLNRAVYGYTF.

The genes are TRBV30 and TRBJ1-1; D is unclear. Looked up from germline, CDR1 is GTSNPN and CDR2 is SVGIG (reference sequence). CDR3 length: 13 residues. The V end was cut by 1 base, the J end by 0 bases, with 6 bases between. CDR3: CAWSDQVNTEAFF. DNA for the CDR3: TGTGCCTGGAGTGATCAGGTGAACACTGAAGCTTTCTTT.

This chain joins TRBV6-1 and TRBJ2-1; the match to TRBD1 covers 9 bases. The V and J ends lost 3 bases and 7 bases, in that order; junction bases with no gene match: 7. The CDR3 covers 15 residues. Germline CDR1 reads MNHNS; CDR2 reads SASEGT. The CDR3 sequence: CASSEGQGNWNEQFF. For the CDR3, the DNA is TGTGCCAGCAGTGAGGGACAGGGAAATTGGAATGAGCAGTTCTTC.

The table lists this clone with a count of one. CDR3 sequence (DNA): TGTGCCAGCAGCTTGGATTCGGTTGTTTGGGGACTTGAAGCTTTCTTT. Its protein product is CASSLDSVVWGLEAFF. The chain is built from TRBV5-4 and TRBJ1-1; tentative D call: TRBD1 (5 bases). With 0 bases removed from V and 7 bases from J, the gap between germline ends came to 19 bases. Germline CDR1 is SGHNT and CDR2 is YYREEE (reference sequence). This CDR3 region has 16 residues.

The chain joins TRBV5-1 to TRBJ2-1; D is unresolved. CDR1 is SGHRS, CDR2 YFSETQ, per germline. This CDR3 has 13 amino acids. The V end was cut by 2 bases, the J end by 7 bases, with 10 bases between. As DNA, the CDR3 is TGCGCCAGCAGCTTTACGGTGTTGAATGAGCAGTTCTTC. Its translation is CASSFTVLNEQFF. Full variable domain (remainder filled in from reference TRBV5-1 and TRBJ2-1): KAGVTQTPRYLIKTRGQQVTLSCSPISGHRSVSWYQQTPGQGLQFLFEYFSETQRNKGNFPGRFSGRQFSNSRSEMNVSTLELGDSALYLCASSFTVLNEQFFGPGTRLTVL.

The V gene is TRBV28, the J gene TRBJ1-5; D is undetermined. The CDR3 extends over 14 amino acids. CDR1 MDHEN and CDR2 SYDVKM come from the germline V gene. The V end was cut by 6 bases, the J end by 5 bases, with 14 bases between. The chain's CDR3 is CASSHPGIDQPQHF. The CDR3 region has the DNA TGTGCCAGCAGCCACCCGGGAATCGATCAGCCCCAGCATTTT.

The chain recombines TRBV5-8 with TRBJ1-5; 7 positions match TRBD1. Germline trimming cut 4 bases from V and 2 bases from J; bases unmatched to any gene: 6. The CDR3 has 15 amino acids. The V gene's germline CDR1 is SGHTS and CDR2 YDEGEE. CDR3 DNA: TGTGCCAGCAGCGGGGGACAGAATCGCAATCAGCCCCAGCATTTT. Translated, it gives CASSGGQNRNQPQHF.

The chain carries TRBV11-3 and TRBJ2-5; 8 bases are shared with TRBD2. V trimming: 4 bases; J trimming: 2 bases; junction bases outside the gene matches: 3. Germline V gene lookup returns CDR1 SGHNT and CDR2 YENEEA. The CDR3 has 14 amino acids. This CDR3 is CASSSGTRQETQYF. The CDR3 region has the DNA TGTGCCAGCAGCTCCGGGACTAGGCAAGAGACCCAGTACTTC.

This clone was observed a few times. The chain combines TRBV9 with TRBJ1-1; 10 bases line up with TRBD1. V gave up 4 bases and J gave up 5 bases; unmatched junction bases: 5. Looked up from germline, CDR1 is SGDLS and CDR2 is YYNGEE. The CDR3 has 14 amino acids. DNA of the CDR3: TGTGCCAGCAGCCGGACAGGGGGGTCTACTGAAGCTTTCTTT. Translated, it gives CASSRTGGSTEAFF.

This sequence joins TRBV5-4 and TRBJ2-7; TRBD2 aligns across 12 bases. The V and J ends lost 4 bases and 7 bases, in that order; junction bases with no gene match: 12. CDR1 SGHNT and CDR2 YYREEE come from the germline V gene (reference sequence). There are 16 residues in the CDR3. The CDR3 DNA follows: TGTGCCAGCAGCGCACTAGCGGGAGGCCTCATGGGAGAGCAGTACTTC. This encodes CASSALAGGLMGEQYF.

Only one count was recorded for this clone. V is TRBV28 and J is TRBJ1-1; D unclear. The CDR3 length is 11 residues. In germline, CDR1 is MDHEN, CDR2 SYDVKM. V lost 6 bases and J 8 bases, leaving 10 bases between the germline ends. The CDR3 is CASRNGGEAFF. The CDR3, as DNA: TGTGCCAGCAGGAACGGAGGAGAAGCTTTCTTT.

This chain links TRBV7-3 with TRBJ2-1, with 7 nucleotides matching TRBD2. CDR1 and CDR2 (germline): SGHTA, FQGTGA. This CDR3 is 16 amino acids long. J lost 0 bases, V lost 4 bases, and 6 bases had no gene match. In DNA form, the CDR3 reads TGTGCCAGCAGCTCCTTAGCGGGCCTCTCCTACAATGAGCAGTTCTTC. This gives the protein CASSSLAGLSYNEQFF.

The V and J genes are TRBV29-1 and TRBJ2-2; D remains ambiguous. CDR1 SQVTM and CDR2 ANQGSEA come from the germline V gene. The CDR3 runs to 14 residues. The V end was cut by 4 bases, the J end by 5 bases, with 14 bases between. CDR3 amino acids: CSVAPPVNTGELFF. The CDR3, as DNA: TGCAGCGTTGCCCCCCCGGTGAATACCGGGGAGCTGTTTTTT.

This chain connects TRBV7-2 to TRBJ2-2; 13 bases map to TRBD2. V shed 5 bases, J shed 6 bases, and the junction held 9 bases outside the gene matches. Per germline, CDR1 SGHTA and CDR2 FQGNSA. CDR3 length: 17 amino acids. CDR3 in DNA: TGTGCCAGCAGCGGACCAGGGACTAGCGGGGCTTCCGGGGAGCTGTTTTTT. It is translated as CASSGPGTSGASGELFF.

V gene TRBV7-3 combines with J gene TRBJ1-1; D is unresolved. CDR3 length equals 15 residues. V was clipped by 1 base and J by 1 base, with 10 bases between them. Germline V gene data show CDR1 as SGHTA and CDR2 as FQGTGA. The CDR3 reads CASSLKPARNTEAFF. The CDR3 bases are TGTGCCAGCAGCTTAAAGCCCGCAAGGAACACTGAAGCTTTCTTT.